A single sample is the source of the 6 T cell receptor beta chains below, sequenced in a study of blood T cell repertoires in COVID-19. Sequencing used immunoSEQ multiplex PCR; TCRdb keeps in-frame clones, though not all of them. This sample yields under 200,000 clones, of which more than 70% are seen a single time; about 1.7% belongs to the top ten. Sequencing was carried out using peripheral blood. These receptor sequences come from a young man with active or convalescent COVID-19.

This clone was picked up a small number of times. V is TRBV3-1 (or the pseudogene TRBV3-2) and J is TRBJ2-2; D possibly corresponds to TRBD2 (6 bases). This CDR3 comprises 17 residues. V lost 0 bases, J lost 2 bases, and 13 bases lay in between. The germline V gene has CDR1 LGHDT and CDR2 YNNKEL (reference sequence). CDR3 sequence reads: CASSQDRRGLNTGELFF. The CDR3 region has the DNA TGTGCCAGCAGCCAAGATAGGAGGGGATTAAACACCGGGGAGCTGTTTTTT.

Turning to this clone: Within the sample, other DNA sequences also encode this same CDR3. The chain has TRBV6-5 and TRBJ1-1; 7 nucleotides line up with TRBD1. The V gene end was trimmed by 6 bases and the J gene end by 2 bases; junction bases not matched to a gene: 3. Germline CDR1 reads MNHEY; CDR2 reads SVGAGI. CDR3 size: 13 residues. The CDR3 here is CASSRGTNTEAFF. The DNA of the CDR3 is TGTGCCAGCAGCAGGGGGACAAACACTGAAGCTTTCTTT.

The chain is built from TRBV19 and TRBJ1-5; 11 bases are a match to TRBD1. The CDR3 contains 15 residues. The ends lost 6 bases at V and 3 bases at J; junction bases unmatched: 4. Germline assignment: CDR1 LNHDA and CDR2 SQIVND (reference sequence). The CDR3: CASSTGQGVNQPQHF. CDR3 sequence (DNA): TGTGCCAGTAGCACGGGACAGGGGGTCAATCAGCCCCAGCATTTT.

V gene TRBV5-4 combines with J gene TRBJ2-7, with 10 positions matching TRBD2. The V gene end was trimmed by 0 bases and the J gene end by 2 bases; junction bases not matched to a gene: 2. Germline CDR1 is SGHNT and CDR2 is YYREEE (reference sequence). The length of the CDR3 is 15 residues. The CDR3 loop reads CASSLATSGAYEQYF. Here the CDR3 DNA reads TGTGCCAGCAGCTTGGCCACTAGCGGGGCCTACGAGCAGTACTTC.

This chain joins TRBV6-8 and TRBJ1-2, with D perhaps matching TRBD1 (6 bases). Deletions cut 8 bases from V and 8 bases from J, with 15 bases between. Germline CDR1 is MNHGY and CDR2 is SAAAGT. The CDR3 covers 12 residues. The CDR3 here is CASCGAGEGYTF. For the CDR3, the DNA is TGTGCCAGCTGTGGGGCAGGGGAGGGCTACACCTTC.

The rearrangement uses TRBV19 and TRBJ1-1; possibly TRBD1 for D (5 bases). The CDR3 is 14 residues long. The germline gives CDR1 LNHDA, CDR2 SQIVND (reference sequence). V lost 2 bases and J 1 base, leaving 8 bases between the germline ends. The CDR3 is CASSIFTGNTEAFF. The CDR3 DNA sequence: TGTGCCAGTAGTATATTTACAGGGAACACTGAAGCTTTCTTT.